Below, 27 T cell receptor beta chains from the same sample are listed, as sequenced in a study of regulatory T cells in long-lasting Graves disease. Both iRepertoire HTBI primers and Arm-PCR of CDR3 regions were used to build the TCR beta libraries. TCRdb re-derived calls from the multiplex PCR reads in MiXCR, one entry per CDR3 protein. The sample has 450,000 to 500,000 distinct CDR3 sequences; roughly 17% are singletons. Time point given: newly diagnosed GD, antithyroid drugs for less than 3 months. From PBMCs, RNA was extracted and then used to make the TCR library. The same sample was also used in a study of T cells in Graves' hyperthyroidism and ophthalmopathy.

The sequencing here drew on peripheral blood mononuclear cells (PBMCs), taken at new diagnosis, from a patient treated with antithyroid drugs. The receptors originated from a man aged 35 to 55 with Graves disease.

This clonotype was recorded at least ten times. The chain uses TRBV28 and TRBJ2-1, with D possibly being TRBD2 (6 bases). V lost 6 bases and J 9 bases, leaving 12 bases between the germline ends. CDR3 length: 12 residues. Germline CDR1 MDHEN, CDR2 SYDVKM. This CDR3 is CASRGRETEQFF. The CDR3 nucleotides read TGTGCCAGCAGAGGGCGGGAAACTGAGCAGTTCTTC.

This clonotype was recorded at least ten times. V is TRBV11-2 and J is TRBJ2-1, with TRBD2 identical over 9 bases. Germline V gene data show CDR1 as SGHAT and CDR2 as FQNNGV. CDR3 length: 16 residues. Trimming cost V 4 bases and J 4 bases; bases outside gene matches: 8. CDR3 DNA sequence: TGTGCCAGCAGCTCTCCATCGGGACTAGCTTACAATGAGCAGTTCTTC. This gives the protein CASSSPSGLAYNEQFF.

With regard to this clonotype: One base separates it from a far larger clone, so it is likely a read error. The genes are TRBV7-9 and TRBJ2-3; 14 nucleotides line up with TRBD2. The CDR3 extends over 16 amino acids. Per germline, CDR1 SEHNR and CDR2 FQNEAQ (reference sequence). CDR3 sequence: CASSQDSGLAGEGQSF. The CDR3 DNA sequence: TGTGCCAGCAGCCAAGATTCGGGACTAGCGGGAGAGGGGCAGTCCTTC.

The chain links TRBV28 to TRBJ1-5; D is perhaps TRBD1 (5 bases). The V end was cut by 6 bases, the J end by 2 bases, with 14 bases between. Germline CDR1 and CDR2: MDHEN and SYDVKM. The CDR3 runs to 15 residues. The CDR3 is CASRNGGVGNQPQHF. The CDR3 DNA reads as TGTGCCAGCAGGAACGGGGGGGTGGGCAATCAGCCCCAGCATTTT.

Only a few counts were recorded for this clonotype. This chain joins TRBV6-1 and TRBJ1-2; D ambiguous. CDR3 length: 12 residues. V was shortened by 3 bases and J by 2 bases, with 4 bases between the two germline ends. Germline V gene data show CDR1 as MNHNS and CDR2 as SASEGT. CDR3 nucleotides: TGTGCCAGCAGTGACACCAACTATGGCTACACCTTC. Protein sequence: CASSDTNYGYTF.

In this sample, this clonotype turned up a few times. The chain couples TRBV3-1 to TRBJ2-7; tentative D call: TRBD2 (7 bases). CDR1 and CDR2 (germline): LGHDT, YNNKEL (reference sequence). Trimming shortened V by 4 bases and J by 5 bases, and 18 bases separated the two germline ends. This CDR3 comprises 15 residues. The DNA for the CDR3 is TGTGCCAGCAGCCCCCAGGGGCGGGAGAACAACGAGCAGTACTTC. Its translation is CASSPQGRENNEQYF.

In this sample, this clonotype turned up a few times. The gene calls are TRBV5-1 and TRBJ2-2; D is uncertain. CDR1 and CDR2 (germline): SGHRS, YFSETQ. Trimming cost V 2 bases and J 7 bases, with 9 bases left between them. The CDR3 runs 13 residues. In DNA, the CDR3 is TGCGCCAGCAGCTTTTTTTTAGTCGGGGAGCTGTTTTTT. Amino acids: CASSFFLVGELFF. The full variable domain, completed using reference TRBV5-1 and TRBJ2-2, is KAGVTQTPRYLIKTRGQQVTLSCSPISGHRSVSWYQQTPGQGLQFLFEYFSETQRNKGNFPGRFSGRQFSNSRSEMNVSTLELGDSALYLCASSFFLVGELFFGEGSRLTVL.

This clonotype was seen repeatedly, ten times or more. This chain joins TRBV11-3 and TRBJ1-5; a possible D gene is TRBD1 (5 bases). V gave up 3 bases and J gave up 8 bases, with 11 bases separating them. Germline lookup yields CDR1 SGHNT and CDR2 YENEEA. This CDR3 has 13 amino acids. Here the CDR3 DNA reads TGTGCCAGCAGCTTTGGGGCCAGTGAGCCCCAGCATTTT. Encoded protein: CASSFGASEPQHF.

This clonotype was counted ten times or more. This chain joins TRBV5-6 and TRBJ1-1; D is ambiguous. V was clipped by 0 bases and J by 4 bases, with 16 bases between them. The CDR3 is made up of 16 amino acids. Looked up from germline, CDR1 is SGHDT and CDR2 is YYEEEE. CDR3 nucleotides: TGTGCCAGCAGCTTGGCGTTTTCAGACTGGACCACTGAAGCTTTCTTT. Translated: CASSLAFSDWTTEAFF.

The V call is TRBV29-1, the J call TRBJ1-2; D is perhaps TRBD1 (5 bases). Looked up from germline, CDR1 is SQVTM and CDR2 is ANQGSEA. V was pared by 6 bases and J by 7 bases, with 15 bases between. The CDR3 extends over 12 amino acids. The CDR3 region is CSVWGGESGYTF. In DNA, the CDR3 is TGCAGCGTCTGGGGCGGGGAGAGTGGCTACACCTTC.

At least ten counts were recorded for this clonotype. The genes are TRBV9 and TRBJ2-7, with TRBD1 matching over 10 bases. The CDR3 has 17 amino acids. Per the germline V gene, CDR1 is SGDLS and CDR2 is YYNGEE. J was trimmed by 5 bases and V by 0 bases; bases with no gene match: 11. CDR3 amino acids: CASSVDQTKGQGHEQYF. CDR3 nucleotide sequence: TGTGCCAGCAGCGTAGACCAGACGAAGGGACAGGGGCACGAGCAGTACTTC.

This clonotype has just a few counts. The CDR3 sequence is CASRPGTPGVEAKNIQYF. CDR3 in DNA: TGTGCCAGTCGACCCGGGACACCCGGCGTAGAAGCCAAAAACATTCAGTACTTC. J is TRBJ2-4 and V is TRBV19; TRBD1 is a possible D gene (6 bases). The V and J ends lost 8 bases and 0 bases respectively, with 23 bases between them. The CDR3 covers 18 residues. The V gene's germline CDR1 is LNHDA and CDR2 SQIVND (reference sequence).

In this sample, this clonotype turned up a few times. V and J are TRBV29-1 and TRBJ1-3; 10 nucleotides line up with TRBD1. Germline V lookup: CDR1 SQVTM, CDR2 ANQGSEA. V shed 7 bases, J shed 3 bases, and the junction held 6 bases outside the gene matches. The CDR3 runs to 14 residues. The CDR3 region is CSGQTGGFGNTIYF. In DNA form, the CDR3 reads TGCAGCGGCCAGACAGGGGGCTTTGGAAACACCATATATTTT.

This clonotype occurred many times. The rearrangement joins TRBV7-9 to TRBJ2-1; no clear D. The CDR3 extends over 14 amino acids. V dropped 5 bases and J dropped 5 bases, with 13 bases sitting between them. Per the germline V gene, CDR1 is SEHNR and CDR2 is FQNEAQ (reference sequence). The CDR3 DNA sequence: TGTGCCAGCAGCCCTCGGGCAGAGGACAATGAGCAGTTCTTC. Its protein product is CASSPRAEDNEQFF.

J is TRBJ1-2 and V is TRBV7-9; no firm D call. Germline loops: CDR1 SEHNR, CDR2 FQNEAQ (reference sequence). CDR3 size: 16 residues. Trimming stripped 6 bases from V and 11 bases from J, with 28 bases between. The CDR3 sequence: CASRQTQLFGRVGYTF. CDR3 sequence (DNA): TGTGCCAGCAGACAAACGCAATTGTTTGGGAGAGTCGGTTACACCTTC.

This clonotype was detected many times. The DNA is omitted, as the CDR3 cannot be located on it reliably, and the CDR3 follows TCRdb's listing. The chain recombines TRBV6-9 with TRBJ2-7. Ends included, the CDR3 has 11 residues. Germline CDR1 and CDR2: MNHGY and SVAAGI. CDR3 sequence reads: CASSSSTEQYF.

This sequence joins TRBV12-3 or TRBV12-4 and TRBJ2-5; 15 bases agree with TRBD2. V shed 1 base, J shed 4 bases, and the junction held 7 bases outside the gene matches. This CDR3 is 18 amino acids long. CDR3 in DNA: TGTGCCAGCAGTTTAGGCGTGGGACTAGCGGGAGGAGGAGAGACCCAGTACTTC. This encodes CASSLGVGLAGGGETQYF.

At least ten counts were recorded for this clonotype. This chain uses TRBV3-1 with TRBJ2-7; TRBD2 aligns across 9 bases. This CDR3 is 16 amino acids long. CDR1 LGHDT and CDR2 YNNKEL come from the germline V gene (reference sequence). V shed 0 bases and J 1 base; nucleotides not matched to a gene: 4. The CDR3 DNA sequence: TGTGCCAGCAGCCAAGAAGGGCTAGCGGGGTCCTACGAGCAGTACTTC. Translating gives CASSQEGLAGSYEQYF.

In its sample, this clonotype was seen once. The chain uses TRBV10-3 and TRBJ2-2, with 12 bases that match TRBD2. Looked up from germline, CDR1 is ENHRY and CDR2 is SYGVKD. The CDR3 length is 16 residues. V was pared by 6 bases and J by 4 bases, with 6 bases of the junction left unmatched. DNA of the CDR3: TGTGCCATCAGGGCTAGCGGGAGGGCCACCACCGGGGAGCTGTTTTTT. Protein sequence: CAIRASGRATTGELFF.

This clonotype has a count of ten or more. The gene calls are TRBV10-3 and TRBJ2-7; tentatively, D is TRBD1 (5 bases). The CDR3 is made up of 14 amino acids. V was pared by 0 bases and J by 3 bases, with 9 bases between. The germline CDR1 and CDR2 sequences are ENHRY and SYGVKD. CDR3 sequence reads: CAISESVRDYEQYF. The DNA of the CDR3 is TGTGCCATCAGTGAGTCGGTCAGGGACTACGAGCAGTACTTC.

This clonotype was seen a handful of times. The rearrangement links TRBV29-1 to TRBJ2-1, with TRBD1 as a possible D gene (5 bases). V shed 4 bases and J shed 0 bases, with 7 bases lying between them. Germline CDR1 reads SQVTM; CDR2 reads ANQGSEA. This CDR3 comprises 13 residues. The chain's CDR3 is CSVGQNSYNEQFF. The CDR3, as DNA: TGCAGCGTTGGACAGAACTCCTACAATGAGCAGTTCTTC.

In its sample, this clonotype was seen many times. The chain couples TRBV12-3 or TRBV12-4 to TRBJ2-5; D might be TRBD1 (6 bases). CDR3 length: 14 residues. V was cut by 7 bases and J by 5 bases, with 17 bases left in between. The CDR3 DNA is TGTGCCAGCACCAAACGGTCAGGGGATGAGACCCAGTACTTC. Protein: CASTKRSGDETQYF.

This clonotype was detected many times. The CDR3 region is CASSYKDASYNEQFF. CDR3 nucleotides: TGTGCCAGCAGTTATAAGGACGCGTCCTACAATGAGCAGTTCTTC. The V and J genes are TRBV6-2 or TRBV6-3 and TRBJ2-1; D not resolved. Germline V lookup: CDR1 MNHEY, CDR2 SVGEGT. V shed 3 bases and J shed 1 base, with 10 bases lying between them. The CDR3 is 15 amino acids.

This clonotype was counted at least ten times. The chain joins TRBV28 to TRBJ2-1; 7 bases align to TRBD1. The J call may be in error: the DNA end matches TRBJ2-5 better. Germline V CDR1 and CDR2: MDHEN, SYDVKM. The CDR3 runs 14 residues. The CDR3 loop reads CASRIGTEKETQYF. CDR3 DNA sequence: TGTGCCAGCCGTATCGGGACAGAGAAAGAGACCCAGTACTTC.

This clonotype was recorded a few times. The chain carries TRBV18 and TRBJ2-1; TRBD2 aligns across 8 bases. CDR3 length: 18 amino acids. The germline gives CDR1 KGHSH, CDR2 LQKENI. With V trimmed by 0 bases and J by 0 bases, 7 bases remained unmatched. The DNA for the CDR3 is TGTGCCAGCTCACCACCCCTACCTAGCGGGCCCTCCTACAATGAGCAGTTCTTC. It codes for CASSPPLPSGPSYNEQFF. Using reference TRBV18 and TRBJ2-1 for the parts outside the CDR3, the full variable domain is NAGVMQNPRHLVRRRGQEARLRCSPMKGHSHVYWYRQLPEEGLKFMVYLQKENIIDESGMPKERFSAEFPKEGPSILRIQQVVRGDSAAYFCASSPPLPSGPSYNEQFFGPGTRLTVL.

This clonotype was counted a few times. The chain is built from TRBV28 and TRBJ2-5; D is ambiguous. Between the trimmed V and J ends, which lost 3 bases and 1 base, there was a span of 9 bases. Germline-derived CDR1 and CDR2 are MDHEN and SYDVKM. The CDR3 is 14 amino acids. CDR3 DNA sequence: TGTGCCAGCAGTTTGGGCAGCCTCCAAGAGACCCAGTACTTC. Its protein is CASSLGSLQETQYF.

With respect to this clonotype: A much larger clone sits a single nucleotide away, making a read error possible. The chain joins TRBV30 to TRBJ2-1; tentatively, D is TRBD2 (5 bases). V was cut by 5 bases and J by 8 bases, with 16 bases left in between. Germline V gives CDR1 GTSNPN, CDR2 SVGIG (reference sequence). The CDR3 contains 13 residues. The CDR3 region is CAWGSRGYDEQFF. The CDR3 region has the DNA TGTGCCTGGGGTAGTCGGGGATATGATGAGCAGTTCTTC. Full variable domain (rest looked up from reference TRBV30 and TRBJ2-1): SQTIHQWPATLVQPVGSPLSLECTVEGTSNPNLYWYRQAAGRGLQLLFYSVGIGQISSEVPQNLSASRPQDRQFILSSKKLLLSDSGFYLCAWGSRGYDEQFFGPGTRLTVL.